The clone carrying this TCR beta chain appeared many times. Primed by a sample-barcoded 5' primer and a J-beta primer mix, a second PCR proceeded for 7 to 11 cycles. MiXCR was run by TCRdb on the 5' RACE reads, yielding one entry per CDR3 protein. The table has hundreds of thousands of distinct CDR3 sequences, over 40% seen once; the top ten hold 13%. These data are taken from a study of blood T cells in healthy people across ages. The sample taken for sequencing was blood. This receptor was obtained from a woman of 80 years or more in good health.

The CDR3 spells CASRFIPPVGTEQFF. DNA for the CDR3: TGTGCCAGCAGGTTTATCCCCCCAGTAGGCACTGAGCAGTTCTTC. This rearrangement joins TRBV28 to TRBJ2-1; no clear D. Trimming took off 6 bases at V and 9 bases at J, with 21 bases between the two ends. This CDR3 has 15 amino acids. Germline V gives CDR1 MDHEN, CDR2 SYDVKM.